This T cell receptor beta chain was identified in a study of blood T cell repertoires in COVID-19. Profiled with immunoSEQ multiplex PCR; TCRdb holds only in-frame clones, not every one. The sample lists about 44,000 clones; 84% were seen once. Looked up from germline, CDR1 is SGHAT and CDR2 is FQNNGV. Deletions cut 4 bases from V and 5 bases from J, with 12 bases between. The CDR3 spans 13 residues. This chain uses TRBV11-2 with TRBJ2-7; D is possibly TRBD2 (5 bases). The clonotype comes from a human donor in a cohort sampled during active COVID-19. The sequenced material came from peripheral blood. The CDR3 bases are TGTGCCAGCAGCTCTGAGAACGGGGACGAGCAGTACTTC. Protein: CASSSENGDEQYF. The full variable domain, its missing parts supplied by reference TRBV11-2 and TRBJ2-7, is EAGVAQSPRYKIIEKRQSVAFWCNPISGHATLYWYQQILGQGPKLLIQFQNNGVVDDSQLPKDRFSAERLKGVDSTLKIQPAKLEDSAVYLCASSSENGDEQYFGPGTRLTVT.